This record covers a single T cell receptor (beta chain). What it binds is unknown. V lost 3 bases and J lost 3, with 17 bases in between. This CDR3 contains 16 residues. The germline gives CDR1 MGHRA, CDR2 YSYEKL. The primer mix had 60 Vbeta and 13 Jbeta primers. Using immunoSEQ multiplex PCR, the repertoire was profiled, and TCRdb retains in-frame clones only, with some absent. This sample carries about 200,000 clones, around 79% of them seen once, and the ten largest clones take nearly 0.4%. The data were taken from a study of cytomegalovirus exposure and HLA in healthy donors. Findings and limits, study-wide: Earlier analysis found most TCR beta V segments productive about 90% or about 30% of the time. Testing in vitro showed three CMV-associated chains specific for CMV antigens. Later analysis found that TCR beta chains associated with HLA were more clonally expanded than other, equally common chains. HLA alleles showed associations with some 15,000 TCR beta sequences in a later analysis, at a 0.05 false discovery rate.

Sequencing was carried out using PBMCs. The chain links TRBV4-1 to TRBJ1-1, with D maybe TRBD1 (6 bases). The sequence was obtained from a male donor in good health and CMV-seropositive. The CDR3: CASSQGDRTVYTEAFF. The CDR3 region has the DNA TGCGCCAGCAGCCAGGGCGATCGGACAGTTTACACTGAAGCTTTCTTT.